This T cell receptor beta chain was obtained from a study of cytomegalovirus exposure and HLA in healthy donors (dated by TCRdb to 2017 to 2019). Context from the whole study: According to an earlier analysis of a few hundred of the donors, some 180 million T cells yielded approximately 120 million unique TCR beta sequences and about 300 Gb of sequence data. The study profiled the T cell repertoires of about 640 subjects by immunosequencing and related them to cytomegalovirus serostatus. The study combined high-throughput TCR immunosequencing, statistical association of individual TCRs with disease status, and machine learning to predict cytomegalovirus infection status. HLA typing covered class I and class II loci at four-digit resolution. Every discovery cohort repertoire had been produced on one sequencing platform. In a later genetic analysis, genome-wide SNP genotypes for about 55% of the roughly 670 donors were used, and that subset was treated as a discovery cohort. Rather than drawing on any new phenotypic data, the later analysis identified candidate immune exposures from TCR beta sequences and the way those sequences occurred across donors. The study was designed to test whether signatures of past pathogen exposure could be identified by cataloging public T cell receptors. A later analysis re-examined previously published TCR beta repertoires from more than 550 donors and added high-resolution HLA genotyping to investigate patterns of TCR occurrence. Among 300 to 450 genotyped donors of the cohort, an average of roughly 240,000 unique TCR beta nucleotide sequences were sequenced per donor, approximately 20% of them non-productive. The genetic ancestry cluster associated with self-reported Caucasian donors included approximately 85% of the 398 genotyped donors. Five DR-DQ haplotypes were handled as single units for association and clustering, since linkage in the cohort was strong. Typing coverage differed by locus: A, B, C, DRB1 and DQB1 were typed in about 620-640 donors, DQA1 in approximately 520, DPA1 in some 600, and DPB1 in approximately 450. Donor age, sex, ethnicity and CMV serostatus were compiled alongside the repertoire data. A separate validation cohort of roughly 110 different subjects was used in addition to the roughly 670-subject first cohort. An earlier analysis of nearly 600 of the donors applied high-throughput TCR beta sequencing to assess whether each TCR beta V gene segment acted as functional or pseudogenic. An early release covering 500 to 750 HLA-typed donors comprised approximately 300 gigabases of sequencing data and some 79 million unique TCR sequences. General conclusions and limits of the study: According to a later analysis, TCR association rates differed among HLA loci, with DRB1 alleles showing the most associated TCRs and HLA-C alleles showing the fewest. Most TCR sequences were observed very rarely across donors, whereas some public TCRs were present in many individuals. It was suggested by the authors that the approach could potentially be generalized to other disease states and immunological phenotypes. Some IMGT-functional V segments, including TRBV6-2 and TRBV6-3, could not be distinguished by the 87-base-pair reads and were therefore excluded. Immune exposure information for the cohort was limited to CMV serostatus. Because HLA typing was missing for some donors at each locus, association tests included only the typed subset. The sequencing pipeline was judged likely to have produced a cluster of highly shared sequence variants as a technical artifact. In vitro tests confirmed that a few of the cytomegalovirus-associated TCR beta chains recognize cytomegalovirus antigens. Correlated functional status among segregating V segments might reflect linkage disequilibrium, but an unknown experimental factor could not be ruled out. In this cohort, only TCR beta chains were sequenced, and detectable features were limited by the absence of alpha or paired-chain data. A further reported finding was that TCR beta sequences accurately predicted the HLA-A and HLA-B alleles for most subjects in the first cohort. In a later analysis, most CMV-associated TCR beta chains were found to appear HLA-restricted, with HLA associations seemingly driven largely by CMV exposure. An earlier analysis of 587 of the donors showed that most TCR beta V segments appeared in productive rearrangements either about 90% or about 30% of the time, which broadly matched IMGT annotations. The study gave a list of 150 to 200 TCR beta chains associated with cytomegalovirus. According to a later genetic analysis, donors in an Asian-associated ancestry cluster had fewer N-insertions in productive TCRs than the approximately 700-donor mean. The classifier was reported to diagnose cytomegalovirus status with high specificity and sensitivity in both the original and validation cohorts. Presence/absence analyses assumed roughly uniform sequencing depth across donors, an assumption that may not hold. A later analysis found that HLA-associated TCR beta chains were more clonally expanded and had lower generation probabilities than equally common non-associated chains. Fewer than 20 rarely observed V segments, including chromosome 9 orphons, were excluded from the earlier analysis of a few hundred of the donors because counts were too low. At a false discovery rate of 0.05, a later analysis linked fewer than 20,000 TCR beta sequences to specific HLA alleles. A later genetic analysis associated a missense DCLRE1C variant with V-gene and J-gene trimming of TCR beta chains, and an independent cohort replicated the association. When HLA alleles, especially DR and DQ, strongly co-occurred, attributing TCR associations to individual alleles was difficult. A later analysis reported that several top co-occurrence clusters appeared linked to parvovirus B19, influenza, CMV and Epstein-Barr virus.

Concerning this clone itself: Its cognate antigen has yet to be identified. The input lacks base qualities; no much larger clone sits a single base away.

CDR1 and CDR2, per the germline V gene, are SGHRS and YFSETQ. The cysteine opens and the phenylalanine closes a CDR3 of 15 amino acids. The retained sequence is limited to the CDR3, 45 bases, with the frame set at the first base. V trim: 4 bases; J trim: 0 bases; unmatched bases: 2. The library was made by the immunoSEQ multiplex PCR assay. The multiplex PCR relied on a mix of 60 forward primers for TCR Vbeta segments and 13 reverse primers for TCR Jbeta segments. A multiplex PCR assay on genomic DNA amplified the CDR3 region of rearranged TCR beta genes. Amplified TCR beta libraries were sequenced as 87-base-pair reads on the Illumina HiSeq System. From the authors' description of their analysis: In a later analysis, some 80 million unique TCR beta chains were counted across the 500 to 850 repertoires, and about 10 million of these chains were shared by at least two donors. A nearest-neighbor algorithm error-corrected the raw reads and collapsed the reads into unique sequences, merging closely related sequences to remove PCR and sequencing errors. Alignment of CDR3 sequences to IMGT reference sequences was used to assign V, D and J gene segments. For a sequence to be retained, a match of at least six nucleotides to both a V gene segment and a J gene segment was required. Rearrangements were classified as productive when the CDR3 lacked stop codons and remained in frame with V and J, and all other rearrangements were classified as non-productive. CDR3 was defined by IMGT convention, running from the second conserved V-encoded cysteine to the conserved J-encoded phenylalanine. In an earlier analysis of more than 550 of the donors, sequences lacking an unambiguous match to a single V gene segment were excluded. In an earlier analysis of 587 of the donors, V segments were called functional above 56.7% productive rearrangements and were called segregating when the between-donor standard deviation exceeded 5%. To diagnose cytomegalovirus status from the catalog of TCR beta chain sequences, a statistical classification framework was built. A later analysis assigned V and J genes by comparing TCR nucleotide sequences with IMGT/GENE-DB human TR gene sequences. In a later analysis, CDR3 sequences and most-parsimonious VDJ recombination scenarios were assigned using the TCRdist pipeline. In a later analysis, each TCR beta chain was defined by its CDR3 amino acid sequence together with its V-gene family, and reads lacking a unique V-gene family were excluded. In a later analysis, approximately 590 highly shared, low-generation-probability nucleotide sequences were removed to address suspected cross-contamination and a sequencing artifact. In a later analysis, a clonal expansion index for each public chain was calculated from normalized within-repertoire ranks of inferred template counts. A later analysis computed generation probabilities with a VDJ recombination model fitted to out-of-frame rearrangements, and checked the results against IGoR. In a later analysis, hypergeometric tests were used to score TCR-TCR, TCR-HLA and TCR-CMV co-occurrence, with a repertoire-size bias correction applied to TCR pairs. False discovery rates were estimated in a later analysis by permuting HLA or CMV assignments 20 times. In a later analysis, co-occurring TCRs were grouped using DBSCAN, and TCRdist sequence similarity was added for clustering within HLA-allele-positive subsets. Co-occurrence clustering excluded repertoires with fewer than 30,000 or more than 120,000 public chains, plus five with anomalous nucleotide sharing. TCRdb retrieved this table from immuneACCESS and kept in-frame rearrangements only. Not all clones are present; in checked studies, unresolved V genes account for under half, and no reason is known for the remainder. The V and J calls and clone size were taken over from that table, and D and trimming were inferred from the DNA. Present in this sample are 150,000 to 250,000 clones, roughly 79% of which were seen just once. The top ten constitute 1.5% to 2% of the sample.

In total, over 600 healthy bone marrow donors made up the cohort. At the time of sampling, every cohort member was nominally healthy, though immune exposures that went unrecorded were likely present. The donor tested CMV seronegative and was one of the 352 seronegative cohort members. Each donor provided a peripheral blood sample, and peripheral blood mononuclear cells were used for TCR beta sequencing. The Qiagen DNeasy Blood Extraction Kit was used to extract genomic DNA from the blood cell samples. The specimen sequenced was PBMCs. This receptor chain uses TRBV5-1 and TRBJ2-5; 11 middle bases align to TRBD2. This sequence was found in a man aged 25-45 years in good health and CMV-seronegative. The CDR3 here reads CASSRGLADQETQYF. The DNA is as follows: TGCGCCAGCAGCAGGGGACTAGCGGACCAAGAGACCCAGTACTTC.